The 22 T cell receptor beta chains below all came from one sample that was sequenced in a study of T-cell memory formation after mild COVID-19. A single record per CDR3 protein comes from TCRdb applying MiXCR to the 5' RACE reads. Here the sample spans approximately 180,000 distinct CDR3 sequences, roughly 16% being singletons. Sample: PBMCs or a T cell subset sorted from them (not recorded which). Receptors originate from an adult woman who had mild COVID-19 (a few samples of this study predate the infection). Cell type and time point are not known.

The V call is TRBV11-3, the J call TRBJ1-3, with TRBD1 matching 7 bases. Germline assignment: CDR1 SGHNT and CDR2 YENEEA. V lost 1 base to trimming and J lost 2 bases; unmatched junction nucleotides: 14. This CDR3 spans 19 amino acids. CDR3 bases: TGTGCCAGCAGCTTAGTGGGACAGACCGGTCCGGGAGCTGGAAACACCATATATTTT. It translates to CASSLVGQTGPGAGNTIYF.

The rearrangement joins TRBV29-1 to TRBJ1-2, with 9 bases matching TRBD1. The CDR3 runs to 13 residues. Germline CDR1 reads SQVTM; CDR2 reads ANQGSEA. V was pared by 5 bases and J by 7 bases, with 8 bases of the junction left unmatched. DNA of the CDR3: TGCAGCGTTAGGACAGGGGATGTGGCTGGCTACACCTTC. Translating gives CSVRTGDVAGYTF. The full variable domain, rest sourced from reference TRBV29-1 and TRBJ1-2, is SAVISQKPSRDICQRGTSLTIQCQVDSQVTMMFWYRQQPGQSLTLIATANQGSEATYESGFVIDKFPISRPNLTFSTLTVSNMSPEDSSIYLCSVRTGDVAGYTFGSGTRLTVV.

This clonotype appeared a few times. The chain employs TRBV2 and TRBJ1-1, with a possible D match to TRBD1 (6 bases). CDR1 is SNHLY and CDR2 is FYNNEI in the germline V gene. The CDR3 is made up of 15 amino acids. The germline V and J ends were trimmed by 6 bases and 4 bases, with 18 bases remaining between them. The DNA for the CDR3 is TGTGCCAGCAGGAACCAACAGGGATTCGGCACTGAAGCTTTCTTT. It codes for CASRNQQGFGTEAFF.

The chain carries TRBV6-6 and TRBJ2-5, with 8 positions matching TRBD1. CDR1 and CDR2 from the germline V gene are MNHNY and SVGAGI (reference sequence). The CDR3 has 14 amino acids. The V segment lost 4 bases and the J segment 5 bases; nucleotides outside the gene matches: 6. The CDR3: CASSSQGARETQYF. Written as DNA, the CDR3 is TGTGCCAGCAGTTCCCAGGGGGCTCGGGAGACCCAGTACTTC.

The chain links TRBV20-1 to TRBJ1-5, with TRBD1 identical over 8 bases. Trimming at V came to 0 bases and at J to 1 base, leaving 8 bases not matched to a gene. Germline V gives CDR1 DFQATT, CDR2 SNEGSKA (reference sequence). The CDR3 length is 17 residues. The CDR3 DNA is TGCAGTGCTAGAGATAGGGCAGGGGGCCAAAGCAATCAGCCCCAGCATTTT. Amino acid sequence: CSARDRAGGQSNQPQHF.

The V gene is TRBV5-1, the J gene TRBJ2-7, with D maybe TRBD1 (6 bases). CDR1 and CDR2 (germline): SGHRS, YFSETQ. There are 16 residues in the CDR3. Trimming removed 1 base at V and 1 base at J, with 15 bases between. The DNA for the CDR3 is TGCGCCAGCAGCTTGATTTCAGGGGCCCGGTCCTACGAGCAGTACTTC. This translates into CASSLISGARSYEQYF.

This chain links TRBV5-6 with TRBJ2-3; a weak D match, TRBD2 (6 bases). Trimming removed 1 base at V and 0 bases at J, with 9 bases between. The germline V gene encodes CDR1 SGHDT and CDR2 YYEEEE. This CDR3 region has 15 residues. CDR3 nucleotides: TGTGCCAGCAGCTTGTACGGGAGTAGCACAGATACGCAGTATTTT. Its translation is CASSLYGSSTDTQYF.

This clonotype appeared many times. This chain connects TRBV24-1 to TRBJ2-7; no clear D gene. This CDR3 spans 11 amino acids. Trimming stripped 5 bases from V and 6 bases from J, with 7 bases between. From germline, CDR1 is KGHDR and CDR2 SFDVKD. CDR3 sequence: CATSVGGEQYF. CDR3 DNA sequence: TGTGCCACCAGTGTCGGCGGCGAGCAGTACTTC.

In this sample, this clonotype turned up a few times. The J gene is TRBJ2-7, the V gene TRBV7-9; 8 positions agree with TRBD1. Per the germline V gene, CDR1 is SEHNR and CDR2 is FQNEAQ (reference sequence). With V trimmed by 5 bases and J by 5 bases, 8 bases remained unmatched. The CDR3 is made up of 14 amino acids. CDR3 coding DNA: TGTGCCAGCAGCGGCTGGACAGGGTTGAACGAGCAGTACTTC. This translates into CASSGWTGLNEQYF.

This rearrangement joins TRBV2 to TRBJ2-1; no reliable D call. Trimming shortened V by 7 bases and J by 8 bases, and 12 bases separated the two germline ends. Germline CDR1 reads SNHLY; CDR2 reads FYNNEI. The CDR3 spans 12 residues. CDR3 DNA sequence: TGTGCCAGCAAGATAGTCCTCGATGAGCAGTTCTTC. The encoded protein is CASKIVLDEQFF. The complete variable domain, with remaining parts taken from reference TRBV2 and TRBJ2-1, reads EPEVTQTPSHQVTQMGQEVILRCVPISNHLYFYWYRQILGQKVEFLVSFYNNEISEKSEIFDDQFSVERPDGSNFTLKIRSTKLEDSAMYFCASKIVLDEQFFGPGTRLTVL.

This chain uses TRBV9 with TRBJ1-2, with 9 positions matching TRBD1. The V segment lost 5 bases and the J segment 8 bases; nucleotides outside the gene matches: 16. This CDR3 is 16 amino acids long. The germline V gene has CDR1 SGDLS and CDR2 YYNGEE. CDR3 region: CASSPLPYRDRDGYTF. CDR3 nucleotide sequence: TGTGCCAGCAGTCCTTTGCCCTACCGGGACAGGGACGGCTACACCTTC.

The rearrangement joins TRBV4-1 to TRBJ2-3; TRBD2 aligns across 9 bases. V was clipped by 3 bases and J by 0 bases; unmatched bases: 4. In germline, CDR1 is MGHRA, CDR2 YSYEKL. This CDR3 spans 16 amino acids. CDR3 nucleotide sequence: TGCGCCAGCAGCCAGGGGACTAGCAGTAGCACAGATACGCAGTATTTT. Translation gives CASSQGTSSSTDTQYF.

The chain joins TRBV7-3 to TRBJ2-6; D unclear. Germline-derived CDR1 and CDR2 are SGHTA and FQGTGA. The CDR3 spans 15 residues. Trimming left V 4 bases short and J 4 bases short, with 11 bases between. The CDR3 DNA is TGTGCCAGCAGCTCTCAGTTATCCGGGGCCAACGTCCTGACTTTC. It codes for CASSSQLSGANVLTF.

This clonotype was recorded a few times. V is TRBV12-3 or TRBV12-4 and J is TRBJ2-2; 7 positions match TRBD2. The V and J ends lost 4 bases and 6 bases, in that order; junction bases with no gene match: 8. This CDR3 region has 15 residues. The CDR3 protein is CASSSPAGIAGELFF. CDR3 DNA sequence: TGTGCCAGCAGTTCCCCAGCGGGAATCGCCGGGGAGCTGTTTTTT.

The genes are TRBV5-1 and TRBJ1-2; unclear D gene. CDR3 length: 11 amino acids. Between the trimmed V and J ends, which lost 5 bases and 8 bases, there was a span of 10 bases. Germline CDR1 reads SGHRS; CDR2 reads YFSETQ. CDR3: CASSSSAGYTF. The CDR3 coding sequence is TGCGCCAGCAGTTCCTCTGCAGGCTACACCTTC.

This rearrangement joins TRBV20-1 to TRBJ2-7; D is perhaps TRBD1 (6 bases). CDR1 and CDR2 from the germline V gene are DFQATT and SNEGSKA (reference sequence). V gave up 6 bases and J gave up 2 bases, with 14 bases separating them. The CDR3 contains 13 residues. CDR3 residues: CSAHYRDTYEQYF. The CDR3 DNA is TGCAGTGCCCATTACAGGGATACCTACGAGCAGTACTTC.

This clonotype was seen repeatedly, ten times or more. The chain combines TRBV12-3 or TRBV12-4 with TRBJ2-7; TRBD2 aligns across 7 bases. The CDR3 has 14 amino acids. After removal of 4 bases from V and 5 bases from J, the junction contained 8 bases not matched to a gene. This CDR3 is CASSSGGGFHEQYF. The CDR3 DNA sequence: TGTGCCAGCAGTTCCGGGGGAGGGTTCCACGAGCAGTACTTC.

The chain has TRBV7-2 and TRBJ2-3, with D possibly called TRBD1 or TRBD2 (7 bases each). The CDR3 runs 15 residues. Germline CDR1 and CDR2: SGHTA and FQGNSA. Trimming took 6 bases from V and 0 from J, leaving 13 bases between them. CDR3 in amino acids: CASRLQGGSTDTQYF. The CDR3 DNA reads as TGTGCCAGCAGGCTCCAGGGGGGGAGCACAGATACGCAGTATTTT.

This chain links TRBV11-3 with TRBJ1-4; 8 nucleotides match TRBD1. Germline V gives CDR1 SGHNT, CDR2 YENEEA. This CDR3 is 16 amino acids long. Germline trimming cut 5 bases from V and 2 bases from J; bases unmatched to any gene: 7. The CDR3 DNA follows: TGTGCCAGCAGCCTCGGACAGGGCGGCACTAATGAAAAACTGTTTTTT. It specifies CASSLGQGGTNEKLFF.

J is TRBJ1-2 and V is TRBV7-8; unclear D gene. The length of the CDR3 is 14 residues. The V end was cut by 2 bases, the J end by 0 bases, with 7 bases between. Germline loops: CDR1 SGHVS, CDR2 FQNEAQ. The CDR3 DNA reads TGTGCCAGCAGCTTAAGGGCAGCTAACTATGGCTACACCTTC. Translating gives CASSLRAANYGYTF.

The rearrangement uses TRBV3-1 and TRBJ2-1; 9 nucleotides agree with TRBD1. Germline loops: CDR1 LGHDT, CDR2 YNNKEL (reference sequence). CDR3 length equals 16 residues. With V trimmed by 3 bases and J by 7 bases, 10 bases remained unmatched. The CDR3 spells CASSHEWDREENEQFF. DNA for the CDR3: TGTGCCAGCAGCCACGAATGGGACAGGGAAGAAAATGAGCAGTTCTTC.

The chain recombines TRBV5-1 with TRBJ1-1; TRBD1 matches 9 bases. Germline V gene sequence: CDR1 SGHRS, CDR2 YFSETQ. The CDR3 length is 15 residues. Germline trimming cut 1 base from V and 4 bases from J; bases unmatched to any gene: 5. In nucleotides, the CDR3 is TGCGCCAGCAGCTTGACAGGGGGCGAAGGCACTGAAGCTTTCTTT. Protein sequence: CASSLTGGEGTEAFF.